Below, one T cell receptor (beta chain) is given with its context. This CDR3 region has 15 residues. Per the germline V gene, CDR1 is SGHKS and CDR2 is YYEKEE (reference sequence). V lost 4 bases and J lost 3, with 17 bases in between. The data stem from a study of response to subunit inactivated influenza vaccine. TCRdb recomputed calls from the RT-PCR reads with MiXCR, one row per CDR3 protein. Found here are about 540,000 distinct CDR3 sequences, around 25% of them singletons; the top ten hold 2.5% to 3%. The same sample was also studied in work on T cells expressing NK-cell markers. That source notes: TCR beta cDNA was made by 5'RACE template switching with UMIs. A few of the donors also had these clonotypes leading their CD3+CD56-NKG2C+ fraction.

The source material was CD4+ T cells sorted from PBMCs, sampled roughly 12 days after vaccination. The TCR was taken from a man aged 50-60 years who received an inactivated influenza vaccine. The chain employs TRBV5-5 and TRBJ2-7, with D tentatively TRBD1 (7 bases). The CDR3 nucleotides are TGTGCCAGCAGCCTCGGAGGGACAGTCTTCTACGAGCAGTACTTC. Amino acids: CASSLGGTVFYEQYF.